This TCR beta chain was identified in a study of cytomegalovirus exposure and HLA in healthy donors. Use of 60 Vbeta and 13 Jbeta primers characterized the PCR. Produced via immunoSEQ multiplex PCR; TCRdb's table is partial and in-frame only. The table has roughly 150,000 clones, more than 75% seen once; the top ten hold around 15%. V was clipped by 0 bases and J by 5 bases, with 11 bases between them. In germline, CDR1 is SGHRS, CDR2 YFSETQ. The CDR3 contains 14 residues. Turning to this clone: What it binds is not known.

Broader study findings: Excluded: some indistinguishable V segments such as TRBV6-2 and TRBV6-3. It was reported that TCR beta sequences correctly inferred the HLA-A and HLA-B alleles for most subjects.

The clonotype was recovered from a woman aged 40 to 49 in good health and CMV-seronegative. V and J are TRBV5-1 and TRBJ2-5; D is ambiguous. Sequenced material: PBMCs. For the CDR3, the DNA is TGCGCCAGCAGCTTGGTCTCGGTCGGGGAGACCCAGTACTTC. Residues: CASSLVSVGETQYF.